Below are 5 T cell receptor beta chains sequenced from a single sample in a study of blood T cell repertoires in COVID-19. Sequencing used immunoSEQ multiplex PCR; TCRdb keeps in-frame clones, though not all of them. Of over 60,000 clones listed, roughly 80% are singletons. The specimen was peripheral blood. The receptors stem from a human donor in a cohort sampled during active COVID-19.

The chain combines TRBV6-4 with TRBJ1-2; D perhaps matches TRBD1 (5 bases). The CDR3 runs 15 residues. Per the germline V gene, CDR1 is MRHNA and CDR2 is SNTAGT. Between the trimmed V and J ends, which lost 6 bases and 4 bases, there was a span of 18 bases. The CDR3 loop is CASRMAGGDLYGYTF. The CDR3 DNA sequence: TGTGCCAGCAGGATGGCCGGGGGGGATCTCTATGGCTACACCTTC.

The chain employs TRBV7-2 and TRBJ2-3; the match to TRBD2 covers 9 bases. The CDR3 has 17 amino acids. The germline gives CDR1 SGHTA, CDR2 FQGNSA. With V trimmed by 2 bases and J by 7 bases, 13 bases remained unmatched. The CDR3 DNA reads TGTGCCAGCAGCTTATCGCCAGCGGGGGGCCCACAGAATACGCAGTATTTT. Amino acid sequence: CASSLSPAGGPQNTQYF.

The chain has TRBV2 and TRBJ2-7; 10 bases are a match to TRBD2. There are 14 residues in the CDR3. The ends lost 5 bases at V and 2 bases at J; junction bases unmatched: 3. The germline V gene has CDR1 SNHLY and CDR2 FYNNEI. The CDR3 bases are TGTGCCAGCAGTCTAGCGGGGGTCCCCTACGAGCAGTACTTC. Its translation is CASSLAGVPYEQYF.

The chain joins TRBV18 to TRBJ1-1; the D gene is possibly TRBD1 (5 bases). V shed 2 bases and J shed 3 bases, with 10 bases lying between them. CDR1 is KGHSH, CDR2 LQKENI, per germline. The CDR3 loop spans 14 amino acids. The CDR3 loop is CASSPGRGDTEAFF. CDR3 bases: TGTGCCAGCTCACCAGGGCGGGGGGACACTGAAGCTTTCTTT.

The rearrangement joins TRBV3-1 (or the pseudogene TRBV3-2) to TRBJ1-1; the D gene is possibly TRBD1 (5 bases). The germline V and J ends were trimmed by 1 base and 3 bases, with 12 bases remaining between them. Germline V CDR1 and CDR2: LGHDT, YNNKEL (reference sequence). The length of the CDR3 is 15 residues. The CDR3 nucleotides are TGTGCCAGCAGCCAAGTAGGCGGGGGTTACACTGAAGCTTTCTTT. Translation gives CASSQVGGGYTEAFF.